A selection of T cell receptor beta chains follows, all from one sample in a study of shared clonotypes between healthy human individuals. Assay: immunoSEQ multiplex PCR; the TCRdb copy retains only in-frame clones and omits some. The sample carries approximately 2,200,000 clones, 93% recorded once. The sequenced material came from naive CD8+ T cells from PBMCs. These receptors all stem from a man aged 18 to 35 in good health. Some clones in this sample may be carry-over from other donors' samples. Each CDR3 is given with its conserved first and last residue. The D gene is left open where the match is weak.

V	D	length	J	CDR3	DNA
TRBV7-6	-	13	TRBJ2-1	CASSLAPADEQFF	TGTGCCAGCAGCTTAGCGCCCGCCGATGAGCAGTTCTTC
TRBV19	-	13	TRBJ2-7	CASSKNGDYEQYF	TGTGCCAGTAGCAAAAACGGAGATTACGAGCAGTACTTC
TRBV9	TRBD1	16	TRBJ1-1	CASSPHITGANTEAFF	TGTGCCAGCAGCCCGCACATAACAGGGGCGAACACTGAAGCTTTCTTT
TRBV11-1	-	13	TRBJ1-1	CASSLLRNTEAFF	TGTGCCAGCAGCCTTTTGAGGAACACTGAAGCTTTCTTT
TRBV27	-	13	TRBJ1-1	CASSWGVATEAFF	TGTGCCAGCAGTTGGGGGGTCGCCACTGAAGCTTTCTTT
TRBV5-6	-	12	TRBJ2-7	CASSSDSNEQYF	TGTGCCAGCAGCTCCGACAGCAACGAGCAGTACTTC
TRBV7-2	TRBD1	14	TRBJ1-1	CASSVRGANTEAFF	TGTGCCAGCAGCGTCAGGGGGGCGAACACTGAAGCTTTCTTT
TRBV7-3	-	13	TRBJ2-7	CASSLMGGHEQYF	TGTGCCAGCAGCCTAATGGGGGGGCACGAGCAGTACTTC
TRBV9	-	16	TRBJ2-7	CASSPREGYGRYEQYF	TGTGCCAGCAGCCCACGTGAAGGGTATGGACGGTACGAGCAGTACTTC
TRBV28	TRBD2	15	TRBJ2-7	CASRSFGTWGGEQYF	TGTGCCAGCAGATCATTTGGAACCTGGGGGGGCGAGCAGTACTTC